This TCR beta chain was sequenced for a study of shared clonotypes between healthy human individuals. V was clipped by 1 base and J by 10 bases; unmatched bases: 10. Germline V gene lookup returns CDR1 SGHAT and CDR2 FQNNGV. The CDR3 covers 15 residues. The deep-level immunoSEQ assay was used. 250 to 300 ng DNA, some 30,000 T cell genomes, went into unsorted PBMC replicate PCRs. Original handling: Filtering was not the same, since immunoSEQ gave junction-only sequences without quality scores. Assay used: immunoSEQ multiplex PCR; TCRdb lists only in-frame clones, some missing. Clone size and the V and J calls come from that table; the DNA yielded D and trimming. The data contain about 510,000 clones, 75% to 85% of them singletons. The study drew its donors from healthy HIV-negative adults without recent acute infections or vaccinations.

The chain combines TRBV11-2 with TRBJ2-1; 7 nucleotides align to TRBD2. Material: PBMCs. This receptor was obtained from a woman aged 40 to 50 in good health. Some clones in this sample may be carry-over from other donors' samples. The DNA for the CDR3 is TGTGCCAGCAGCTTAGGATGGCGGGAGAGGCGGGAGCAGTTCTTC. The encoded protein is CASSLGWRERREQFF.